The 5 T cell receptor beta chains listed next were all sequenced from one sample in a study of cytomegalovirus exposure and HLA in healthy donors. Primers included in the PCR were 60 Vbeta and 13 Jbeta primers. Sequencing used immunoSEQ multiplex PCR; TCRdb keeps in-frame clones, though not all of them. The sample consists of over 150,000 clones, 80% to 90% of them appearing once. The source material was PBMCs. Receptors originate from a girl aged 2 to 9 in good health and CMV-seropositive.

This chain joins TRBV6-5 and TRBJ2-7; the match to TRBD2 covers 7 bases. The V and J ends lost 10 bases and 7 bases, in that order; junction bases with no gene match: 13. Per the germline V gene, CDR1 is MNHEY and CDR2 is SVGAGI. This CDR3 has 13 amino acids. This chain's CDR3 is CATRRAGYWEQYF. DNA for the CDR3: TGTGCCACCCGTCGAGCGGGATATTGGGAGCAGTACTTC.

In DNA, the CDR3 is TGTGCCAGCAGTTACACACTAGAACGGGTGCAGTACTTC. Encoded protein: CASSYTLERVQYF. V gene TRBV6-5 combines with J gene TRBJ2-7, with TRBD2 as a possible D gene (5 bases). CDR3 length: 13 amino acids. With 2 bases removed from V and 9 bases from J, the gap between germline ends came to 14 bases. Germline V gene lookup returns CDR1 MNHEY and CDR2 SVGAGI.

This clone has just a few counts. J is TRBJ2-2 and V is TRBV28; D is possibly TRBD1 (6 bases). With 1 base removed from V and 6 bases from J, the gap between germline ends came to 15 bases. CDR3 length equals 16 residues. The germline gives CDR1 MDHEN, CDR2 SYDVKM. The chain's CDR3 is CASSLYGTSLAGELFF. Written as DNA, the CDR3 is TGTGCCAGCAGTTTATATGGGACATCACTCGCCGGGGAGCTGTTTTTT. Using reference TRBV28 and TRBJ2-2 for the parts outside the CDR3, the full variable domain is DVKVTQSSRYLVKRTGEKVFLECVQDMDHENMFWYRQDPGLGLRLIYFSYDVKMKEKGDIPEGYSVSREKKERFSLILESASTNQTSMYLCASSLYGTSLAGELFFGEGSRLTVL.

The chain joins TRBV5-8 to TRBJ1-2; D unresolved. Trimming pared 8 bases from V and 5 bases from J, leaving 16 bases between. This CDR3 region has 13 residues. The germline V gene has CDR1 SGHTS and CDR2 YDEGEE. CDR3: CARNRRGPYGYTF. The CDR3 DNA reads TGTGCCAGAAACCGACGAGGGCCTTATGGCTACACCTTC.

The gene calls are TRBV5-1 and TRBJ2-7, with D possibly TRBD2 on 5 matching bases. Germline V gene lookup returns CDR1 SGHRS and CDR2 YFSETQ. This CDR3 has 15 amino acids. Deletions cut 3 bases from V and 3 bases from J, with 16 bases between. CDR3 residues: CASSSPGIAIYEQYF. CDR3 bases: TGCGCCAGCAGCTCCCCGGGCATAGCGATCTACGAGCAGTACTTC.